Listed below are T cell receptor beta chains from one sample, sequenced in a study of T-cell reconstitution after alpha-beta-depleted transplantation in children. One entry per CDR3 protein, called by TCRdb with MiXCR from the PCR reads. The sample consists of over 300,000 distinct CDR3 sequences, 10% of them appearing once. Sequencing was performed on PBMCs from the stem cell graft donor, taken from the stem cell graft. Receptor source: a human donor who donated a stem cell graft to a child with acute lymphoblastic leukemia. The CDR3 runs from the conserved cysteine through the conserved F or W. Each record gives: J gene, D gene, clone size, V gene, CDR3 DNA, CDR3 protein. D genes are given only for firm matches. Where a row states a size, it is once, few, many or the class of an expanded clone; other rows omit it.

TRBJ2-7 | TRBD2 | NA | TRBV10-3 | TGTGCCATCAGTGAGTCGGGGACTAGCGGCCCCTACGAGCAGTACTTC | CAISESGTSGPYEQYF
TRBJ2-1 | TRBD2 | NA | TRBV4-2 | TGTGCCAGCAGCCAAGATTGGCCTAGCGGGAGGCATGAGCAGTTCTTC | CASSQDWPSGRHEQFF
TRBJ2-3 | TRBD2 | NA | TRBV4-2 | TGTGCCAGCAGCCAAGGAGGACTAGCGGGAGGGCCAGATACGCAGTATTTT | CASSQGGLAGGPDTQYF
TRBJ2-1 | NA | few | TRBV18 | TGTGCCAGCTCACCCGGGGCGGCTCGCTCCTACAATGAGCAGTTCTTC | CASSPGAARSYNEQFF
TRBJ2-7 | NA | many | TRBV5-1 | TGCGCCAGCAGCTTGGAAGGTAGGGGCTTCAACCACGAGCAGTACTTC | CASSLEGRGFNHEQYF
TRBJ1-1 | NA | few | TRBV10-3 | TGTGCCATCAGCGGAATTAAAATGAACACTGAAGCTTTCTTT | CAISGIKMNTEAFF
TRBJ1-1 | NA | NA | TRBV12-3/TRBV12-4 | TGTGCCAGTCAGGACTCAGGAAACACTGAAGCTTTCTTT | CASQDSGNTEAFF
TRBJ2-7 | NA | NA | TRBV7-9 | TGTGCCAGCAGCCAAACGGCCCGTAAGTACTTC | CASSQTARKYF
TRBJ1-5 | NA | few | TRBV12-3/TRBV12-4 | TGTGCCAGCAGTCCCCGACAAGCTCAGCCCCAGCATTTT | CASSPRQAQPQHF
TRBJ1-4 | NA | few | TRBV2 | TGTGCCAGCAGTTCGAGTCAGAATGATGAAAAACTGTTTTTT | CASSSSQNDEKLFF
TRBJ2-7 | NA | many | TRBV12-3/TRBV12-4 | TGTGCCAGCAGTTTAGGGGGAGCCGGGGGCTACGAGCAGTACTTC | CASSLGGAGGYEQYF
TRBJ1-3 | TRBD1 | few | TRBV6-5 | TGTGCCAGCAGTTACTCGTTCGACAGGGTCTCTGGAAACACCATATATTTT | CASSYSFDRVSGNTIYF
TRBJ1-1 | NA | few | TRBV20-1 | TGCAGTGCTAGCGATTTCAGAAAGACAGAAATGAACACTGAAGCTTTCTTT | CSASDFRKTEMNTEAFF
TRBJ2-4 | TRBD1 | NA | TRBV7-9 | TGTGCCAGCAGCTCCACCAAAGGACAGGGAGAGTACTTC | CASSSTKGQGEYF
TRBJ2-1 | NA | NA | TRBV5-1 | TGCGCCAGCAGCTATGCAGACTCCAACAATGAGCAGTTCTTC | CASSYADSNNEQFF
TRBJ1-4 | NA | NA | TRBV7-9 | TGTGCCAGCAGCACCATCAGACAGGTTCCAACTAATGAAAAACTGTTTTTT | CASSTIRQVPTNEKLFF
TRBJ1-5 | TRBD1 | few | TRBV12-3/TRBV12-4 | TGTGCCAGCAGTTTATCGTTGGGACAGGGACGCTTGAATCAGCCCCAGCATTTT | CASSLSLGQGRLNQPQHF
TRBJ2-7 | TRBD1 | NA | TRBV20-1 | TGCAGTGCTAGAGATAAGGGACAGGGACCCTACGAGCAGTACTTC | CSARDKGQGPYEQYF
TRBJ1-1 | NA | few | TRBV29-1 | TGCAGCGTTGAACGACAGTTGAACACTGAAGCTTTCTTT | CSVERQLNTEAFF
TRBJ2-3 | NA | many | TRBV10-3 | TGTGCCATCAGTGATTTTGAGGGCGGTCGGATAGATACGCAGTATTTT | CAISDFEGGRIDTQYF
TRBJ2-7 | NA | NA | TRBV18 | TGTGCCAGCTCAGGGGGACACGGTCCCTCCTACGAGCAGTACTTC | CASSGGHGPSYEQYF
TRBJ1-1 | NA | few | TRBV12-3/TRBV12-4 | TGTGCCAGCAGTGCATCGGGACGCTCGAACACTGAAGCTTTCTTT | CASSASGRSNTEAFF
TRBJ2-7 | NA | NA | TRBV4-3 | TGCGCCAGCAGCCTGCATCGACAGGTGGCCTACGAGCAGTACTTC | CASSLHRQVAYEQYF
TRBJ2-5 | TRBD2 | once | TRBV28 | TGTGCCAGCAGTTTTGTGACTAGCGGGAGTAGGATGTTCGGAGAGACCCAGTACTTC | CASSFVTSGSRMFGETQYF
TRBJ2-1 | NA | NA | TRBV4-1 | TGCGCCAGCAGCCAGGGGGCGGGACTATATGAGCAGTTCTTC | CASSQGAGLYEQFF
TRBJ2-7 | NA | many | TRBV5-1 | TGCGCCAGCAGCCCGGAGGGCTCCTACGAGCAGTACTTC | CASSPEGSYEQYF
TRBJ2-3 | NA | many | TRBV11-2 | TGTGCCAGCAGCCGATCCTTGGTCGGGGGAGATACGCAGTATTTT | CASSRSLVGGDTQYF
TRBJ2-1 | NA | NA | TRBV28 | TGTGCCAGCAGTTTGATTGACAATGAGCAGTTCTTC | CASSLIDNEQFF
TRBJ2-3 | TRBD2 | NA | TRBV15 | TGTGCCACCAGAAGCGGGATCCTCACAGATACGCAGTATTTT | CATRSGILTDTQYF